Listed here are 27 T cell receptor beta chains from one sample, sequenced in a study of cytomegalovirus exposure and HLA in healthy donors. The table came from immunoSEQ multiplex PCR; TCRdb's copy has only in-frame clones and leaves some out. The data show 150,000 to 200,000 clones, roughly 83% seen once. Sequenced sample: PBMCs. The receptor set was obtained from a man aged 30-40 years in good health and CMV-seropositive.

The V gene is TRBV19, the J gene TRBJ2-3; TRBD2 might be the D (5 bases). Trimming removed 3 bases from V and 4 bases from J, with 17 bases in between. Germline V gene lookup returns CDR1 LNHDA and CDR2 SQIVND (reference sequence). This CDR3 contains 16 residues. CDR3 amino acids: CASSIGLPNTPDTQYF. CDR3 coding DNA: TGTGCCAGTAGTATCGGACTCCCGAACACACCAGATACGCAGTATTTT.

This chain connects TRBV5-1 to TRBJ1-4; D unclear. Germline V lookup: CDR1 SGHRS, CDR2 YFSETQ. The CDR3 extends over 14 amino acids. V was pared by 4 bases and J by 8 bases, with 15 bases between. CDR3 sequence reads: CASSQRGGREKLFF. CDR3 coding DNA: TGCGCCAGCAGCCAAAGAGGCGGCAGAGAAAAACTGTTTTTT.

The rearrangement joins TRBV2 to TRBJ1-2, with D possibly being TRBD1 (5 bases). V was cut by 6 bases and J by 5 bases, with 19 bases left in between. CDR3 length: 15 residues. CDR1 is SNHLY, CDR2 FYNNEI, per germline. CDR3 amino acids: CASSLFWRGRYGYTF. The CDR3 bases are TGTGCCAGCAGCTTATTTTGGAGGGGACGGTATGGCTACACCTTC.

The chain employs TRBV19 and TRBJ2-5; 8 nucleotides agree with TRBD2. V gave up 7 bases and J gave up 5 bases; unmatched junction bases: 12. This CDR3 region has 15 residues. The germline V gene has CDR1 LNHDA and CDR2 SQIVND (reference sequence). The CDR3 protein is CASTRTSGVGETQYF. The CDR3 DNA reads TGTGCCAGTACCCGAACTAGCGGAGTAGGGGAGACCCAGTACTTC.

V is TRBV19 and J is TRBJ1-2, with 7 bases lining up with TRBD1. The junction had 11 bases not matched to a gene; V was cut back by 4 bases and J by 0 bases. The CDR3 length is 17 residues. Germline V gene sequence: CDR1 LNHDA, CDR2 SQIVND (reference sequence). As DNA, the CDR3 is TGTGCCAGTAGTAAGCATACTCCGGGACAGTCTAACTATGGCTACACCTTC. Protein product: CASSKHTPGQSNYGYTF.

This chain uses TRBV6-5 with TRBJ1-4; D might be TRBD1 (5 bases). Germline lookup yields CDR1 MNHEY and CDR2 SVGAGI. V was trimmed by 2 bases and J by 6 bases, leaving 10 bases between them. The CDR3 extends over 14 amino acids. The CDR3 sequence is CASSYKPRDEKLFF. Here the CDR3 DNA reads TGTGCCAGCAGTTACAAGCCCAGGGATGAAAAACTGTTTTTT.

In its sample, this clone was seen a few times. V and J are TRBV13 and TRBJ1-1; unclear D gene. V gave up 3 bases and J gave up 2 bases, with 7 bases separating them. From germline, CDR1 is PRHDT and CDR2 FYEKMQ (reference sequence). The CDR3 sequence is 13 residues long. The CDR3 here is CASSFSRNTEAFF. DNA for the CDR3: TGTGCCAGCAGCTTTAGTAGAAACACTGAAGCTTTCTTT.

V is TRBV19 and J is TRBJ2-2; 9 bases fit TRBD1. V gave up 4 bases and J gave up 9 bases; unmatched junction bases: 9. The CDR3 is made up of 15 amino acids. Germline CDR1 LNHDA, CDR2 SQIVND (reference sequence). Written as DNA, the CDR3 is TGTGCCAGTAGTACCAGGGACAGGGAAGTCCGGGAGCTGTTTTTT. Its translation: CASSTRDREVRELFF. The variable domain in full, with the rest retrieved from reference TRBV19 and TRBJ2-2, is DGGITQSPKYLFRKEGQNVTLSCEQNLNHDAMYWYRQDPGQGLRLIYYSQIVNDFQKGDIAEGYSVSREKKESFPLTVTSAQKNPTAFYLCASSTRDREVRELFFGEGSRLTVL.

The chain employs TRBV5-1 and TRBJ2-2; 11 bases align to TRBD2. The CDR3 covers 16 residues. Germline CDR1 is SGHRS and CDR2 is YFSETQ. J gave up 4 bases and V 4 bases, and 6 bases lay outside the gene matches. The CDR3 region has the DNA TGCGCCAGCAGCAGTGGGACTAGCGGCCCCACCGGGGAGCTGTTTTTT. Translating gives CASSSGTSGPTGELFF. The full variable domain, in which reference TRBV5-1 and TRBJ2-2 provide the parts outside the CDR3, is KAGVTQTPRYLIKTRGQQVTLSCSPISGHRSVSWYQQTPGQGLQFLFEYFSETQRNKGNFPGRFSGRQFSNSRSEMNVSTLELGDSALYLCASSSGTSGPTGELFFGEGSRLTVL.

This chain uses TRBV5-6 with TRBJ1-2, with D unclear. This CDR3 is 17 amino acids long. Trimming stripped 1 base from V and 0 bases from J, with 16 bases between. The V gene's germline CDR1 is SGHDT and CDR2 YYEEEE. This CDR3 is CASSLTSLFLTNYGYTF. CDR3 in DNA: TGTGCCAGCAGCTTGACCTCACTCTTCCTAACTAACTATGGCTACACCTTC.

The chain couples TRBV5-1 to TRBJ1-2, with D possibly matching TRBD1 (6 bases). The germline V gene encodes CDR1 SGHRS and CDR2 YFSETQ. The CDR3 length is 14 residues. V was clipped by 5 bases and J by 5 bases, with 16 bases between them. Here the CDR3 DNA reads TGCGCCAGCAGGCCCCCAGGGGAGACGTATGGCTACACCTTC. Its translation: CASRPPGETYGYTF.

The gene calls are TRBV5-1 and TRBJ2-7; D may be TRBD2 (5 bases). CDR1 and CDR2 from the germline V gene are SGHRS and YFSETQ. The CDR3 contains 13 residues. V was pared by 6 bases and J by 4 bases, with 14 bases between. The chain's CDR3 is CASNLGGGYEQYF. Written as DNA, the CDR3 is TGCGCCAGCAACCTAGGCGGAGGATACGAGCAGTACTTC.

The genes are TRBV30 and TRBJ1-6; tentatively, D is TRBD1 (5 bases). Deletions cut 2 bases from V and 6 bases from J, with 11 bases between. The CDR3 runs to 14 residues. Germline V lookup: CDR1 GTSNPN, CDR2 SVGIG (reference sequence). The chain's CDR3 is CAWSTGQPNSPLHF. Written as DNA, the CDR3 is TGTGCCTGGAGTACAGGACAACCTAATTCACCCCTCCACTTT.

CDR3 DNA sequence: TGTGCCAGCAGCTCCTTCGGGTCCCACTACGAGCAGTACTTC. Amino acid sequence: CASSSFGSHYEQYF. The chain combines TRBV7-8 with TRBJ2-7; D gene unclear. The V gene lost 4 bases and the J gene lost 3 bases, with 13 bases spanning the gap. The CDR3 has 14 amino acids. CDR1 is SGHVS, CDR2 FQNEAQ, per germline.

This chain connects TRBV28 to TRBJ1-5; 7 nucleotides align to TRBD1. After removal of 5 bases from V and 4 bases from J, the junction contained 11 bases not matched to a gene. The CDR3 is 16 residues long. Germline assignment: CDR1 MDHEN and CDR2 SYDVKM. CDR3 region: CASSPPRDRENQPQHF. For the CDR3, the DNA is TGTGCCAGCAGTCCCCCCCGGGACAGAGAAAATCAGCCCCAGCATTTT.

V gene TRBV27 combines with J gene TRBJ2-2; D is unclear. The CDR3 consists of 14 residues. In germline, CDR1 is MNHEY, CDR2 SMNVEV (reference sequence). The V end lost 8 bases, the J end lost 2 bases, and 12 bases lay between the germline ends. CDR3 in amino acids: CASGPVANTGELFF. CDR3 DNA: TGTGCCAGCGGGCCGGTGGCTAACACCGGGGAGCTGTTTTTT.

The genes are TRBV28 and TRBJ2-7, with 8 nucleotides matching TRBD1. Germline loops: CDR1 MDHEN, CDR2 SYDVKM. This CDR3 has 14 amino acids. The V and J ends lost 5 bases and 2 bases, in that order; junction bases with no gene match: 5. DNA of the CDR3: TGTGCCAGCAGTCACGGACAGGGCCCCTACGAGCAGTACTTC. Its translation: CASSHGQGPYEQYF.

The chain couples TRBV5-1 to TRBJ1-2, with TRBD1 identical over 12 bases. V lost 0 bases to trimming and J lost 7 bases; unmatched junction nucleotides: 7. The CDR3 is 16 amino acids. Per the germline V gene, CDR1 is SGHRS and CDR2 is YFSETQ. CDR3 DNA sequence: TGCGCCAGCAGCTTGGCTGGGACAGGGGGCGTTCGTGGCTACACCTTC. It is translated as CASSLAGTGGVRGYTF. The variable domain in full, with the rest retrieved from reference TRBV5-1 and TRBJ1-2, is KAGVTQTPRYLIKTRGQQVTLSCSPISGHRSVSWYQQTPGQGLQFLFEYFSETQRNKGNFPGRFSGRQFSNSRSEMNVSTLELGDSALYLCASSLAGTGGVRGYTFGSGTRLTVV.

About this clone itself: Other DNA sequences of this sample code for an identical CDR3. The J gene is TRBJ2-7, the V gene TRBV7-9; D might be TRBD1 (6 bases). There are 12 residues in the CDR3. From germline, CDR1 is SEHNR and CDR2 FQNEAQ (reference sequence). V dropped 5 bases and J dropped 4 bases, with 9 bases sitting between them. CDR3 amino acids: CASSRTVYEQYF. CDR3 in DNA: TGTGCCAGCAGCAGGACAGTGTACGAGCAGTACTTC.

The gene calls are TRBV7-2 and TRBJ2-1, with 11 positions matching TRBD2. With V trimmed by 5 bases and J by 4 bases, 10 bases remained unmatched. CDR1 and CDR2 (germline): SGHTA, FQGNSA. CDR3 size: 17 residues. The CDR3 nucleotides read TGTGCCAGCAGCCAACGACGGGGACTAGCGGATTACAATGAGCAGTTCTTC. This gives the protein CASSQRRGLADYNEQFF.

The genes are TRBV30 and TRBJ1-6; TRBD1 might be the D (5 bases). The CDR3 covers 13 residues. CDR1 is GTSNPN and CDR2 is SVGIG in the germline V gene (reference sequence). V lost 3 bases and J 9 bases, leaving 12 bases between the germline ends. The CDR3 protein is CAWRLDIRSPLHF. The DNA of the CDR3 is TGTGCCTGGAGATTGGACATTCGTTCACCCCTCCACTTT.

The rearrangement uses TRBV6-5 and TRBJ1-1; 9 bases are a match to TRBD1. The junction had 11 bases not matched to a gene; V was cut back by 4 bases and J by 5 bases. Germline lookup yields CDR1 MNHEY and CDR2 SVGAGI. The CDR3 totals 16 residues. CDR3 DNA sequence: TGTGCCAGCAGTTCCGGGACAGGGTTGGTAAGAACTGAAGCTTTCTTT. It codes for CASSSGTGLVRTEAFF.

J is TRBJ1-5 and V is TRBV5-8; D is unclear. The V end was cut by 1 base, the J end by 6 bases, with 5 bases between. The germline CDR1 and CDR2 sequences are SGHTS and YDEGEE. The CDR3 loop spans 12 amino acids. DNA for the CDR3: TGTGCCAGCAGCTTGCGTAGTCAGCCCCAGCATTTT. Protein product: CASSLRSQPQHF.

This clone was observed a few times. This sequence joins TRBV7-2 and TRBJ2-3, with D uncertain. This CDR3 is built from 14 residues. V lost 2 bases to trimming and J lost 1 base, with 7 bases between them. Germline V gene data show CDR1 as SGHTA and CDR2 as FQGNSA. The CDR3 sequence is CASSLFPGTDTQYF. CDR3 coding DNA: TGTGCCAGCAGCTTATTCCCTGGCACAGATACGCAGTATTTT. Supplemented by reference TRBV7-2 and TRBJ2-3, the full variable domain reads GAGVSQSPSNKVTEKGKDVELRCDPISGHTALYWYRQSLGQGLEFLIYFQGNSAPDKSGLPSDRFSAERTGGSVSTLTIQRTQQEDSAVYLCASSLFPGTDTQYFGPGTRLTVL.

The gene calls are TRBV28 and TRBJ1-2, with 10 nucleotides matching TRBD1. This CDR3 contains 14 residues. Germline lookup yields CDR1 MDHEN and CDR2 SYDVKM. After removal of 5 bases from V and 8 bases from J, the junction contained 8 bases not matched to a gene. The CDR3 DNA is TGTGCCAGCAGTCGACAGGGGGCGCGAAGAGGCTACACCTTC. This translates into CASSRQGARRGYTF.

The chain has TRBV9 and TRBJ1-2; 7 bases line up with TRBD1. CDR3 length: 16 residues. CDR1 SGDLS and CDR2 YYNGEE come from the germline V gene. The ends lost 3 bases at V and 2 bases at J; junction bases unmatched: 10. The CDR3 loop reads CASSDRRDSRNYGYTF. The CDR3 DNA sequence: TGTGCCAGCAGCGACCGTCGGGACAGTAGGAACTATGGCTACACCTTC.

The chain couples TRBV5-1 to TRBJ2-7; maybe TRBD2 (5 bases). The length of the CDR3 is 13 residues. Germline assignment: CDR1 SGHRS and CDR2 YFSETQ. V dropped 4 bases and J dropped 6 bases, with 14 bases sitting between them. CDR3 amino acids: CASSLLEVREQYF. Here the CDR3 DNA reads TGCGCCAGCAGCCTGCTGGAGGTTCGCGAGCAGTACTTC.